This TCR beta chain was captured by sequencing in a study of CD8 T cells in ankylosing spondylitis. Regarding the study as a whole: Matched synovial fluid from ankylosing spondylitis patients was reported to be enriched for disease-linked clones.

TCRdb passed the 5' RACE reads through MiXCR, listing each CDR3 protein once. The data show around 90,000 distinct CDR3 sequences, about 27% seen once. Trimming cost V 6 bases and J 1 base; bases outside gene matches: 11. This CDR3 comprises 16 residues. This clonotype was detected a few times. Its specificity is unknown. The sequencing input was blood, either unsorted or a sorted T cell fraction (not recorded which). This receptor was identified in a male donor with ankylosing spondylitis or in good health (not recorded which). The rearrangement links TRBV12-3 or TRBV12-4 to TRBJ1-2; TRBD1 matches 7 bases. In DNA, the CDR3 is TGTGCCAGCAGATCGACCGGGACAGATTTTAACTATGGCTACACCTTC. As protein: CASRSTGTDFNYGYTF.